Listed here are 24 T cell receptor beta chains from one sample, sequenced in a study of control samples from healthy donors and cancer patients. TCRdb keeps only in-frame clones here, not all; method: immunoSEQ multiplex PCR. The table records over 110,000 clones, roughly 92% of them present only once. Sequences were obtained from blood. The source is a young man in good health.

The chain carries TRBV7-9 and TRBJ2-3; 8 bases align to TRBD2. The J segment lost 5 bases and the V segment lost 7 bases, leaving 14 bases of the junction unmatched. This CDR3 region has 16 residues. Germline CDR1 is SEHNR and CDR2 is FQNEAQ (reference sequence). The CDR3 DNA reads as TGTGCCAGCACCCAGCCGGGGCCCGCGGGGGGAGATACGCAGTATTTT. As protein: CASTQPGPAGGDTQYF.

Here the CDR3 DNA reads TGCGCCAGCAGCCAAGATGGGACAGGCGGGGGGGGTAGGGGCTACACCTTC. Translating gives CASSQDGTGGGGRGYTF. The chain has TRBV4-1 and TRBJ1-2; the match to TRBD1 covers 8 bases. Looked up from germline, CDR1 is MGHRA and CDR2 is YSYEKL. There are 17 residues in the CDR3. V shed 0 bases and J 8 bases; nucleotides not matched to a gene: 14.

This rearrangement joins TRBV4-2 to TRBJ2-2; D possibly corresponds to TRBD2 (6 bases). This CDR3 contains 16 residues. Looked up from germline, CDR1 is LGHNA and CDR2 is YNFKEQ. Trimming took 3 bases from V and 6 from J, leaving 17 bases between them. The CDR3 protein is CASSHVTSSRAGELFF. The DNA of the CDR3 is TGTGCCAGCAGCCACGTGACTAGTAGTAGGGCCGGGGAGCTGTTTTTT.

With respect to this clone: One end of the junction is discordant with germline, which a read error may explain. V is TRBV5-6 and J is TRBJ2-7; D is tentatively TRBD1 or TRBD2 (5 bases each). CDR1 and CDR2 from the germline V gene are SGHDT and YYEEEE. This CDR3 is built from 13 residues. This CDR3 is CASSWGSTSTYFF. In DNA form, the CDR3 reads TGTGCCAGCAGCTGGGGGTCGACTTCCACCTACTTCTTC.

As regards this clone: Other DNA sequences in this sample translate to the same CDR3. J is TRBJ1-1 and V is TRBV19, with D unresolved. V lost 3 bases, J lost 1 base, and 6 bases lay in between. Per germline, CDR1 LNHDA and CDR2 SQIVND (reference sequence). This CDR3 is built from 13 residues. The CDR3 DNA sequence: TGTGCCAGTAGTATTAAGGGGAACACTGAAGCTTTCTTT. It translates to CASSIKGNTEAFF.

The chain links TRBV9 to TRBJ2-7; 9 positions match TRBD1. The CDR3 contains 15 residues. Per the germline V gene, CDR1 is SGDLS and CDR2 is YYNGEE. The ends lost 1 base at V and 3 bases at J; junction bases unmatched: 5. CDR3 amino acids: CASSVSDRGVYEQYF. The CDR3 nucleotides read TGTGCCAGCAGCGTATCAGACAGGGGGGTCTACGAGCAGTACTTC. The whole variable domain, remainder taken from reference TRBV9 and TRBJ2-7, is DSGVTQTPKHLITATGQRVTLRCSPRSGDLSVYWYQQSLDQGLQFLIQYYNGEERAKGNILERFSAQQFPDLHSELNLSSLELGDSALYFCASSVSDRGVYEQYFGPGTRLTVT.

This clone was seen just once. This rearrangement joins TRBV9 to TRBJ2-7, with 9 bases lining up with TRBD1. Germline V gene sequence: CDR1 SGDLS, CDR2 YYNGEE. CDR3 length: 14 amino acids. Germline trimming cut 4 bases from V and 4 bases from J; bases unmatched to any gene: 6. CDR3 DNA sequence: TGTGCCAGCAGCCGGGACAGGGCTGGATACGAGCAGTACTTC. Translated, it gives CASSRDRAGYEQYF.

The J gene is TRBJ2-1, the V gene TRBV7-9; 7 bases are a match to TRBD2. Germline V gene lookup returns CDR1 SEHNR and CDR2 FQNEAQ (reference sequence). The length of the CDR3 is 15 residues. Trimming took 7 bases from V and 3 from J; bases not matched to a gene: 9. The CDR3 DNA follows: TGTGCCAGCAATTCGGGGGAGGGAGGCTACAATGAGCAGTTCTTC. Protein product: CASNSGEGGYNEQFF.

The J gene is TRBJ1-2, the V gene TRBV14; D unclear. The CDR3 covers 12 residues. Germline lookup yields CDR1 SGHDN and CDR2 FVKESK. With 8 bases removed from V and 4 bases from J, the gap between germline ends came to 11 bases. The CDR3: CASGTGGYGYTF. CDR3 coding DNA: TGTGCCAGCGGCACTGGTGGCTATGGCTACACCTTC.

The chain employs TRBV6-2 or TRBV6-3 and TRBJ1-5; D uncertain. The V gene's germline CDR1 is MNHEY and CDR2 SVGEGT. The V gene lost 5 bases and the J gene lost 3 bases, with 8 bases spanning the gap. The CDR3 loop spans 13 amino acids. The CDR3 is CASSIWNNQPQHF. The DNA for the CDR3 is TGTGCCAGCAGTATATGGAACAATCAGCCCCAGCATTTT.

The V call is TRBV6-6, the J call TRBJ2-2, with D possibly TRBD2 on 5 matching bases. Trimming took 4 bases from V and 6 from J, leaving 15 bases between them. The CDR3 is 15 amino acids. CDR1 MNHNY and CDR2 SVGAGI come from the germline V gene (reference sequence). The CDR3 loop reads CASSSLPYSAGELFF. CDR3 DNA sequence: TGTGCCAGCAGTTCTTTGCCCTATAGCGCCGGGGAGCTGTTTTTT.

This clone was observed a handful of times. CDR3 sequence: CASSRGTEAFF. The CDR3 DNA follows: TGTGCCAGCTCAAGGGGTACTGAAGCTTTCTTT. The rearrangement joins TRBV25-1 to TRBJ1-1; D may be TRBD1 (5 bases). Trimming shortened V by 8 bases and J by 5 bases, and 9 bases separated the two germline ends. Per germline, CDR1 MGHDK and CDR2 SYGVNS. The CDR3 sequence is 11 residues long.

The sample holds one count of this clone. The gene calls are TRBV9 and TRBJ2-3; perhaps D is TRBD1 or TRBD2 (5 bases each). Germline values: CDR1 SGDLS, CDR2 YYNGEE. The CDR3 has 14 amino acids. Trimming removed 6 bases at V and 0 bases at J, with 11 bases between. This chain's CDR3 is CASNREGSTDTQYF. The CDR3 DNA sequence: TGTGCCAGCAACCGCGAGGGGAGCACAGATACGCAGTATTTT.

This rearrangement joins TRBV30 to TRBJ2-7; 9 bases fit TRBD1. This CDR3 has 15 residues. V shed 5 bases and J 7 bases; nucleotides not matched to a gene: 15. CDR1 and CDR2 (germline): GTSNPN, SVGIG (reference sequence). For the CDR3, the DNA is TGTGCCTGGGCCACTACCGGGACAGGGTTTTGGGAGCAGTACTTC. Its protein product is CAWATTGTGFWEQYF.

The chain has TRBV20-1 and TRBJ2-3, with TRBD2 matching 10 bases. Germline lookup yields CDR1 DFQATT and CDR2 SNEGSKA (reference sequence). This CDR3 comprises 15 residues. V lost 3 bases and J lost 4; bases outside the gene matches: 7. The CDR3 spells CSASEREGLPDTQYF. The CDR3 nucleotides are TGCAGTGCTAGTGAGCGGGAGGGCCTCCCAGATACGCAGTATTTT.

The chain couples TRBV7-2 to TRBJ2-1, with 7 nucleotides matching TRBD2. Germline CDR1 reads SGHTA; CDR2 reads FQGNSA. J was trimmed by 3 bases and V by 5 bases; bases with no gene match: 13. CDR3 length equals 17 residues. CDR3: CASSESGMGGFYNEQFF. CDR3 nucleotide sequence: TGTGCCAGCAGCGAAAGCGGGATGGGGGGGTTCTACAATGAGCAGTTCTTC.

The chain links TRBV6-5 to TRBJ1-6; TRBD1 aligns across 7 bases. From germline, CDR1 is MNHEY and CDR2 SVGAGI. V shed 7 bases, J shed 5 bases, and the junction held 5 bases outside the gene matches. The CDR3 is 14 amino acids. In DNA, the CDR3 is TGTGCCAGCACCTACAGGGGAGATAATTCACCCCTCCACTTT. Its protein product is CASTYRGDNSPLHF.

This chain connects TRBV6-2 or TRBV6-3 to TRBJ1-5; D gene unclear. This CDR3 spans 17 amino acids. Per the germline V gene, CDR1 is MNHEY and CDR2 is SVGEGT. The V and J ends lost 0 bases and 2 bases respectively, with 14 bases between them. The CDR3 sequence: CASSYSTAESGNQPQHF. CDR3 in DNA: TGTGCCAGCAGTTACTCGACGGCGGAGTCGGGCAATCAGCCCCAGCATTTT.

The chain carries TRBV5-1 and TRBJ1-2; possibly TRBD1 for D (5 bases). Germline-derived CDR1 and CDR2 are SGHRS and YFSETQ. Trimming removed 4 bases from V and 1 base from J, with 14 bases in between. The CDR3 is made up of 15 amino acids. The CDR3 here is CASSPGATVNYGYTF. The CDR3 nucleotides are TGCGCCAGCAGCCCCGGGGCGACAGTTAACTATGGCTACACCTTC.

The V call is TRBV5-1, the J call TRBJ2-3, with D uncertain. CDR3 length: 13 amino acids. The V gene lost 3 bases and the J gene lost 0 bases, with 5 bases spanning the gap. Germline assignment: CDR1 SGHRS and CDR2 YFSETQ. CDR3 sequence reads: CASSSPSTDTQYF. CDR3 bases: TGCGCCAGCAGCTCCCCTAGCACAGATACGCAGTATTTT.

The V gene is TRBV14, the J gene TRBJ2-3; D might be TRBD1 (6 bases). Germline CDR1 SGHDN, CDR2 FVKESK. This CDR3 has 13 amino acids. V was cut by 6 bases and J by 1 base, with 8 bases left in between. The CDR3 loop is CASRPGGTDTQYF. CDR3 DNA sequence: TGTGCCAGCAGACCAGGGGGCACAGATACGCAGTATTTT.

This clone was detected only once. V is TRBV10-1 and J is TRBJ1-4; no clear D gene. Germline CDR1 WNHNN, CDR2 SYGVQD (reference sequence). This CDR3 contains 16 residues. Trimming left V 8 bases short and J 6 bases short, with 22 bases between. For the CDR3, the DNA is TGCGCCAGCCACCCACGGCTTCTGCGGATTTATGAAAAACTGTTTTTT. This translates into CASHPRLLRIYEKLFF.

This chain connects TRBV14 to TRBJ1-1; unclear D gene. CDR3 length: 16 amino acids. Looked up from germline, CDR1 is SGHDN and CDR2 is FVKESK. The V and J ends lost 0 bases and 0 bases respectively, with 11 bases between them. In nucleotides, the CDR3 is TGTGCCAGCAGCCAAGATCGATACAGTCTGAACACTGAAGCTTTCTTT. This sequence encodes CASSQDRYSLNTEAFF.

The CDR3 loop reads CAISQNTEAFF. CDR3 bases: TGTGCCATCAGTCAGAACACTGAAGCTTTCTTT. The rearrangement joins TRBV10-3 to TRBJ1-1; D uncertain. The CDR3 length is 11 residues. Germline-derived CDR1 and CDR2 are ENHRY and SYGVKD. Trimming pared 5 bases from V and 1 base from J, leaving 2 bases between.